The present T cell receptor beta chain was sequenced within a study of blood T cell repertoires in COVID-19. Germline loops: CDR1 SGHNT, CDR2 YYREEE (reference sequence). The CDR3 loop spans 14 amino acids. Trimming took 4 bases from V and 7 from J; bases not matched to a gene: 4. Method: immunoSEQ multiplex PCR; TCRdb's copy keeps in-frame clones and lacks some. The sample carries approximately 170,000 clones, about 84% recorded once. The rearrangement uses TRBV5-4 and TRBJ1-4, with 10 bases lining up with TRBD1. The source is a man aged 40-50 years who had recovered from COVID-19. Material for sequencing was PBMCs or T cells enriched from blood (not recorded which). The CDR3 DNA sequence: TGTGCCAGCAGCCCTGACAGGGGGCTTGAAAAACTGTTTTTT. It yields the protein CASSPDRGLEKLFF.